This T cell receptor (beta chain) was retrieved from a study of cytomegalovirus exposure and HLA in healthy donors. Study conclusions and caveats: An Asian-associated ancestry cluster reportedly showed fewer N-insertions than the approximately 670-donor mean in a later analysis. Most TCR beta V segments were productive about 87% or about 30% of the time in an earlier analysis.

This clone occurred once. The antigen remains undetermined. Looked up from germline, CDR1 is SNHLY and CDR2 is FYNNEI. The CDR3 is 15 amino acids. V dropped 5 bases and J dropped 0; count of bases not matched to a gene: 6. It was with 60 Vbeta and 13 Jbeta primers that the PCR ran. Sequencing used immunoSEQ multiplex PCR; TCRdb keeps in-frame clones, though not all of them. The table has about 160,000 clones, roughly 90% seen once. V gene TRBV2 combines with J gene TRBJ2-7; 8 positions agree with TRBD1. The receptor was isolated from a young woman in good health and CMV-seronegative. Sequences were obtained from PBMCs. Written as DNA, the CDR3 is TGTGCCAGCAGTTGGAGTGGGACAGGCTCCTACGAGCAGTACTTC. Translation: CASSWSGTGSYEQYF.